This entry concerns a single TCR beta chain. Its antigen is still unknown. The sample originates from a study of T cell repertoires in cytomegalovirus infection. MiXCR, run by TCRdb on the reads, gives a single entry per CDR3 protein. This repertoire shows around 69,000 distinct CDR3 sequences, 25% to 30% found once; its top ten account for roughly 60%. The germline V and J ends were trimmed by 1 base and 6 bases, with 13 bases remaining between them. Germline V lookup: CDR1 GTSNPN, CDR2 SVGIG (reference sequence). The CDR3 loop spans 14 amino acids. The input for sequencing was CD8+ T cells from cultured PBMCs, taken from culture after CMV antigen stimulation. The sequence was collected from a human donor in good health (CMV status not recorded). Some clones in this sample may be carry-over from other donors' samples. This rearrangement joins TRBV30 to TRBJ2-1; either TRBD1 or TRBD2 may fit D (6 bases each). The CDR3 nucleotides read TGTGCCTGGAGTGCGGGCGGAGGGGGCAATGAGCAGTTCTTC. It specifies CAWSAGGGGNEQFF.